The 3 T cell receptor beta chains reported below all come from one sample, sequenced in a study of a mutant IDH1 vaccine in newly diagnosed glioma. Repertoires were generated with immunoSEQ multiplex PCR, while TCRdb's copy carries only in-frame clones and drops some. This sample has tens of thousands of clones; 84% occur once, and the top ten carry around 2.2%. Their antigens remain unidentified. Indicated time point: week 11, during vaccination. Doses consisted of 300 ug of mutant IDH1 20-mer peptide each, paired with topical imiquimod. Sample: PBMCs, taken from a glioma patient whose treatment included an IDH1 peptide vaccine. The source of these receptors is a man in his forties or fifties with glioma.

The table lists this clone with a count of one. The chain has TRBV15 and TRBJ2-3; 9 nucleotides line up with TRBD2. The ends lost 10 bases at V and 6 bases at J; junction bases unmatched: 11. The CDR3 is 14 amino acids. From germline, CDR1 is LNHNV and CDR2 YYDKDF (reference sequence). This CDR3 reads CAIVSGRDGDTQYF. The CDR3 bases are TGTGCCATAGTTAGCGGGAGAGATGGGGATACGCAGTATTTT.

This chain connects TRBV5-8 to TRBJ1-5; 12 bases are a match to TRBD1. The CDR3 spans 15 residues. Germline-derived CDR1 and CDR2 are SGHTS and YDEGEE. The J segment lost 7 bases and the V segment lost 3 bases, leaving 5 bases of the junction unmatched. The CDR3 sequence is CASSSGTGGFQPQHF. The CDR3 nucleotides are TGTGCCAGCAGCTCCGGGACAGGGGGCTTCCAGCCCCAGCATTTT.

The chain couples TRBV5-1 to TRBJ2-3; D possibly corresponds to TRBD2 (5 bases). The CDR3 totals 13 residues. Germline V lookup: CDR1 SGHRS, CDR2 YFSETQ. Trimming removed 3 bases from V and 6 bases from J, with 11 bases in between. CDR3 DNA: TGCGCCAGCAGCTCCTCTATAGCGGATACGCAGTATTTT. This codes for CASSSSIADTQYF.